What follows is one TCR beta chain and its context. Ten or more counts support this clonotype. Its antigen specificity is not known. Base qualities are missing; no much larger clone stands one base away. Reading the germline V gene gives CDR1 MNHEY and CDR2 SVGAGI. The CDR3, cysteine through phenylalanine, is 13 amino acids long. This entry keeps only the CDR3 DNA: 39 bases, framed from base 1. Trimming takes 6 bases from V and 3 bases from J, and the germline ends sit 8 bases apart. This sample stems from a study of T cells in Graves' hyperthyroidism and ophthalmopathy (dated by TCRdb to the late 2010s). Turning to the overall study: Peripheral blood samples were taken at the time of initial diagnosis, prior to any treatment. TCR V-J signatures able to tell the groups apart were searched for in a discovery cohort of approximately 95 patients, of whom fewer than 45 had Graves' ophthalmopathy and 57 had stable Graves' hyperthyroidism. Prospective prediction of ophthalmopathy was tested in an independent validation cohort of approximately 19 hyperthyroidism patients and some 17 patients who later progressed to ophthalmopathy. For training and testing, the 100 or so patients in the discovery cohort were randomly divided in a 7:3 ratio. In addition, the study compared T-cell repertoires in thyroid tissue and in blood from roughly six Graves' hyperthyroidism patients. After sampling, hyperthyroidism patients received methimazole starting at 30 mg daily, and ophthalmopathy patients received high-dose intravenous methylprednisolone. The paper describes TCR Vbeta CDR3 sequencing of around 140 peripheral blood samples, made up of roughly 45 ophthalmopathy patients, 70 to 75 hyperthyroidism patients and roughly 17 progressor patients.

Amplification of TCR beta CDR3 regions was carried out from RNA transcripts. For the first round of RT-PCR on the TCR CDR3, the HTBI primer set was used together with the Qiagen OneStep RT-PCR kit. Libraries were constructed in a second round of multiplex PCR, after which size selection and purification were carried out. Libraries were sequenced paired-end with 100 bp reads on an Illumina HiSeq2000. The authors' pipeline ran thus. Raw data were processed with SOAPnuke, discarding reads with adapters, uncalled bases, mean Phred below 15, or no exact constant-primer or identifier match. High-quality paired reads were merged with COPE v1.2.5, and unique nucleotide sequences were defined as clonotypes. MiTCR v1.1 was used to align clonotypes to the IMGT TRBV, TRBD and TRBJ reference segments. Analysis was restricted to V-J combinations with a frequency above 0.0001, which covered roughly 99% of repertoires. The TCS score was defined as the ratio of F50 (clonal expansion) to E x V (chaos), calculated using BLOSUM62-based TCRdist between CDR3 peptides within each V-J. Welch's t-statistics and random forest reduced roughly 540 V-J features to about 13, which were used in a naive Bayes classifier (R e1071). Thyroid-blood repertoire similarity was quantified with the Morisita-Horn index. The public sequencing data were trimmed at Q25 with fastp and processed into clonotypes with MiXCR by TCRdb, which kept only in-frame beta chains. Every CDR3 protein is listed once, alongside the most common genes and DNA of its rows. For this entry, the V and J calls and clone size follow TCRdb and not the study's own pipeline. The sample contains more than 500,000 distinct CDR3 sequences, roughly 15% of them found a single time. The ten largest clones take up around 4% of the sample.

In the ophthalmopathy patients, disease was moderately to severely active, with a Clinical Activity Score of 3 or more, a NOSPECS grade of 4 or more, and a duration of less than 3 months. Patients with uncontrolled infections, other autoimmune diseases, pregnancy or lactation were excluded. Diagnoses were based on clinical symptoms, serum thyroxine and TRAb, thyroid ultrasound and orbital computed tomography. PBMCs were separated from 8 to 10 ml of fresh peripheral blood using Ficoll-Paque density gradient centrifugation. Total RNA was extracted with Trizol reagent, and quality was checked on an Agilent 2100 Bioanalyzer. The study at large found these results: Sample size was not statistically predetermined, and investigators were not blinded to group allocation. In validation, progression to ophthalmopathy was predicted by the model with around 70% sensitivity and 72.22% specificity, a median of about 6.4 months before onset. In cross-validation, a model built on a 13 V-J signature told ophthalmopathy apart from stable hyperthyroidism with 87.88% sensitivity and approximately 84% specificity, and in testing the same model reached 80%/75%. Most expanded thyroid clonotypes (frequency above 0.001) were also detected in blood, suggesting blood repertoires may reflect thyroid immune responses.

The chain employs TRBV6-5 and TRBJ2-2; TRBD1 is a possible D gene, resting on 6 matching bases. The sample was blood. The TCR comes from a woman in her thirties or forties with Graves' ophthalmopathy. The DNA reads TGTGCCAGCAGCAGGGGATACACCGGGGAGCTGTTTTTT. This is translated as CASSRGYTGELFF.